A single sample is the source of the 27 T cell receptor beta chains below, sequenced in a study of cytomegalovirus exposure and HLA in healthy donors. The PCR contained 60 Vbeta and 13 Jbeta primers. Libraries were prepared by immunoSEQ multiplex PCR; TCRdb keeps only in-frame clonotypes and omits some of them. The table records 100,000 or so clones, about 80% of them present only once. Sequenced material: PBMCs. All receptors derive from a man in his forties in good health and CMV-seronegative.

This clone has a single count. J is TRBJ2-5 and V is TRBV2; D is unclear. The CDR3 loop spans 14 amino acids. Germline V gives CDR1 SNHLY, CDR2 FYNNEI. Trimming removed 5 bases at V and 1 base at J, with 11 bases between. CDR3 DNA sequence: TGTGCCAGCAGTTCGAGGCCTTCCCAAGAGACCCAGTACTTC. It encodes CASSSRPSQETQYF.

The chain carries TRBV18 and TRBJ1-1, with D perhaps matching TRBD1 (6 bases). CDR3 length equals 12 residues. The germline CDR1 and CDR2 sequences are KGHSH and LQKENI. V was trimmed by 6 bases and J by 11 bases, leaving 16 bases between them. The DNA for the CDR3 is TGTGCCAGCTCGTCAGGGGTAGAGACGGCTTTCTTT. Protein product: CASSSGVETAFF.

The chain recombines TRBV5-1 with TRBJ1-1, with a tentative D call TRBD1 (5 bases). Looked up from germline, CDR1 is SGHRS and CDR2 is YFSETQ. CDR3 size: 14 residues. Trimming pared 3 bases from V and 5 bases from J, leaving 14 bases between. CDR3 sequence reads: CASSSPAEGTEAFF. The DNA of the CDR3 is TGCGCCAGCAGCTCCCCCGCGGAGGGGACTGAAGCTTTCTTT.

The gene calls are TRBV28 and TRBJ1-1; the match to TRBD1 covers 8 bases. Germline values: CDR1 MDHEN, CDR2 SYDVKM. V lost 3 bases to trimming and J lost 6 bases; unmatched junction nucleotides: 9. The CDR3 spans 15 residues. The CDR3 spells CASSFSGQGYSEAFF. In DNA form, the CDR3 reads TGTGCCAGCAGTTTCTCTGGACAGGGTTACTCTGAAGCTTTCTTT.

This clone was seen only a few times. CDR3 DNA: TGTGCCAGCAGCCCCGACAGTGATTCACCCCTCCACTTT. This sequence encodes CASSPDSDSPLHF. This chain links TRBV7-2 with TRBJ1-6; tentatively, D is TRBD1 (5 bases). Germline V CDR1 and CDR2: SGHTA, FQGNSA. The CDR3 is 13 amino acids. Trimming took 5 bases from V and 8 from J, leaving 10 bases between them.

This chain links TRBV5-1 with TRBJ1-1; tentative D call: TRBD1 (6 bases). This CDR3 is 14 amino acids long. Germline CDR1 SGHRS, CDR2 YFSETQ. V was clipped by 5 bases and J by 5 bases, with 16 bases between them. CDR3: CASSLGGGGTEAFF. The CDR3 coding sequence is TGCGCCAGCAGTCTAGGGGGGGGCGGAACTGAAGCTTTCTTT.

The rearrangement uses TRBV5-1 and TRBJ2-3, with 8 positions matching TRBD2. The ends lost 8 bases at V and 2 bases at J; junction bases unmatched: 4. This CDR3 has 13 amino acids. Germline assignment: CDR1 SGHRS and CDR2 YFSETQ. The CDR3 reads CASTGGTTDTQYF. The CDR3 DNA is TGCGCCAGTACGGGGGGGACCACAGATACGCAGTATTTT.

Points on this clone: One junction end disagrees with the germline gene, perhaps due to a read error. The chain has TRBV7-9 and TRBJ1-2; D not resolved. The CDR3 runs 12 residues. The germline V gene encodes CDR1 SEHNR and CDR2 FQNEAQ (reference sequence). CDR3 coding DNA: TGTTCCAGCAGCTTCGGAACGAGGGGCTACACCTTC. This sequence encodes CSSSFGTRGYTF.

The chain is built from TRBV11-1 and TRBJ2-1; perhaps TRBD1 as D (6 bases). Per germline, CDR1 SGHAT and CDR2 FQDESV (reference sequence). The CDR3 extends over 15 amino acids. Trimming left V 5 bases short and J 3 bases short, with 14 bases between. CDR3 bases: TGTGCCAGCAGCGCCATGGGACATGGCTACAATGAGCAGTTCTTC. It is translated as CASSAMGHGYNEQFF.

The chain carries TRBV7-9 and TRBJ2-7; D is possibly TRBD2 (6 bases). From germline, CDR1 is SEHNR and CDR2 FQNEAQ (reference sequence). There are 16 residues in the CDR3. Trimming took 5 bases from V and 0 from J, leaving 17 bases between them. CDR3 loop: CASSHYPGTFSYEQYF. DNA for the CDR3: TGTGCCAGCAGCCACTACCCCGGGACTTTCTCCTACGAGCAGTACTTC.

The chain uses TRBV6-4 and TRBJ1-2, with TRBD1 identical over 8 bases. Germline V gene lookup returns CDR1 MRHNA and CDR2 SNTAGT. The V gene end was trimmed by 3 bases and the J gene end by 2 bases; junction bases not matched to a gene: 5. The CDR3 is 15 amino acids. The CDR3 region is CASSEKTGENYGYTF. The CDR3 nucleotides read TGTGCCAGCAGTGAGAAGACAGGGGAAAACTATGGCTACACCTTC.

The chain combines TRBV4-3 with TRBJ1-6; a possible D gene is TRBD1 (5 bases). The CDR3 runs 15 residues. Deletions cut 0 bases from V and 8 bases from J, with 11 bases between. Per germline, CDR1 LGHNA and CDR2 YSLEER. The chain's CDR3 is CASSQDPGLDSPLHF. Here the CDR3 DNA reads TGCGCCAGCAGCCAAGATCCAGGGTTAGATTCACCCCTCCACTTT.

The CDR3 nucleotides are TGCGCCAGCAGCCCGAGGGATCGACAGGGCGAAGCTTTCTTT. It translates to CASSPRDRQGEAFF. This chain connects TRBV5-1 to TRBJ1-1; the match to TRBD1 covers 7 bases. Per germline, CDR1 SGHRS and CDR2 YFSETQ. J was trimmed by 8 bases and V by 4 bases; bases with no gene match: 11. The CDR3 contains 14 residues.

This clone turned up a few times. This chain links TRBV2 with TRBJ1-2, with D uncertain. Between the trimmed V and J ends, which lost 0 bases and 5 bases, there was a span of 16 bases. In germline, CDR1 is SNHLY, CDR2 FYNNEI. This CDR3 spans 16 amino acids. The CDR3: CASSEAPVSGRYGYTF. The CDR3 DNA reads TGTGCCAGCAGTGAAGCGCCGGTCAGCGGTAGATATGGCTACACCTTC.

Only a few counts were recorded for this clone. The junction and the germline gene differ at one end; a read error may be behind it. This chain connects TRBV11-2 to TRBJ2-5, with 9 bases fitting TRBD1. The last part of the DNA fits TRBJ2-7 better; the J call may be wrong. There are 15 residues in the CDR3. From germline, CDR1 is SGHAT and CDR2 FQNNGV. Here the CDR3 reads CASSIDRGKAYEQYF. The CDR3 DNA is TGTGCCAGCAGCATAGACAGGGGGAAGGCCTACGAGCAGTACTTC.

V usage is TRBV7-9 and J usage is TRBJ1-4; D gene ambiguous. Trimming cost V 7 bases and J 5 bases, with 20 bases left between them. The CDR3 sequence is 16 residues long. Germline V gene sequence: CDR1 SEHNR, CDR2 FQNEAQ (reference sequence). CDR3 in DNA: TGTGCCAGCAACCCAAGCCCGGCGGGTACAAATGAAAAACTGTTTTTT. Protein product: CASNPSPAGTNEKLFF. Drawing the rest from reference TRBV7-9 and TRBJ1-4, the complete variable domain is DTGVSQNPRHKITKRGQNVTFRCDPISEHNRLYWYRQTLGQGPEFLTYFQNEAQLEKSRLLSDRFSAERPKGSFSTLEIQRTEQGDSAMYLCASNPSPAGTNEKLFFGSGTQLSVL.

V and J are TRBV18 and TRBJ2-2; possibly TRBD1 for D (6 bases). Germline V gene sequence: CDR1 KGHSH, CDR2 LQKENI. CDR3 length: 17 residues. Trimming left V 3 bases short and J 3 bases short, with 17 bases between. The CDR3 region is CASSPPFGDNYTGELFF. The CDR3 DNA is TGTGCCAGCTCACCCCCGTTTGGGGACAACTACACCGGGGAGCTGTTTTTT.

The V gene is TRBV5-4, the J gene TRBJ2-3, with 13 bases aligning to TRBD2. The germline gives CDR1 SGHNT, CDR2 YYREEE (reference sequence). The V and J ends lost 4 bases and 5 bases, in that order; junction bases with no gene match: 4. The CDR3 is 15 residues long. The CDR3 region is CASSRTSGGVDTQYF. CDR3 in DNA: TGTGCCAGCAGCAGGACTAGCGGGGGAGTAGATACGCAGTATTTT.

The gene calls are TRBV5-4 and TRBJ1-4; 7 bases map to TRBD1. The junction had 9 bases not matched to a gene; V was cut back by 4 bases and J by 6 bases. CDR3 size: 15 residues. CDR1 and CDR2 (germline): SGHNT, YYREEE (reference sequence). The CDR3 DNA sequence: TGTGCCAGCAGCGCCGACAGGGTCGTAGATGAAAAACTGTTTTTT. This gives the protein CASSADRVVDEKLFF.

V is TRBV5-4 and J is TRBJ1-2; TRBD1 matches 7 bases. This CDR3 is 13 amino acids long. From germline, CDR1 is SGHNT and CDR2 YYREEE (reference sequence). V shed 3 bases, J shed 4 bases, and the junction held 3 bases outside the gene matches. The DNA of the CDR3 is TGTGCCAGCAGCTCCGGACAGGTCTATGGCTACACCTTC. Translated: CASSSGQVYGYTF.

The rearrangement links TRBV7-2 to TRBJ1-3, with D unclear. CDR1 and CDR2 (germline): SGHTA, FQGNSA. Trimming cost V 4 bases and J 2 bases, with 15 bases left between them. This CDR3 contains 16 residues. The CDR3 loop reads CASSSNPWEPGNTIYF. CDR3 nucleotide sequence: TGTGCCAGCAGCTCTAACCCTTGGGAGCCTGGAAACACCATATATTTT.

The CDR3 region has the DNA TGTGCCAGCTCGAAACCCGAAGGCCGGGACAGGGGGCCTCATCAGCCCCAGCATTTT. Its translation is CASSKPEGRDRGPHQPQHF. The V and J genes are TRBV27 and TRBJ1-5; TRBD1 agrees at 12 bases. The germline V gene has CDR1 MNHEY and CDR2 SMNVEV (reference sequence). J was trimmed by 5 bases and V by 8 bases; bases with no gene match: 19. The CDR3 is 19 amino acids.

The chain joins TRBV4-3 to TRBJ2-2; the D gene is possibly TRBD1 (6 bases). The germline V and J ends were trimmed by 2 bases and 6 bases, with 13 bases remaining between them. This CDR3 has 15 residues. Germline lookup yields CDR1 LGHNA and CDR2 YSLEER. The CDR3 protein is CASSQFSAGAGELFF. CDR3 nucleotides: TGCGCCAGCAGCCAATTTTCCGCAGGGGCCGGGGAGCTGTTTTTT.

This chain connects TRBV7-7 to TRBJ1-4, with 9 bases aligning to TRBD1. The CDR3 has 14 residues. The J segment lost 11 bases and the V segment lost 5 bases, leaving 9 bases of the junction unmatched. CDR1 and CDR2 (germline): SSHAT, FNYEAQ (reference sequence). The DNA for the CDR3 is TGTGCCAGCAGCACTCAGGGACAGGGCGGCAAACTGTTTTTT. This translates into CASSTQGQGGKLFF.

The CDR3 protein is CATQLAGAYEQYF. The CDR3 bases are TGTGCCACTCAACTAGCGGGGGCCTACGAGCAGTACTTC. V and J are TRBV19 and TRBJ2-7, with 11 bases matching TRBD2. Looked up from germline, CDR1 is LNHDA and CDR2 is SQIVND (reference sequence). The CDR3 is made up of 13 amino acids. With V trimmed by 10 bases and J by 2 bases, 4 bases remained unmatched.

Of note for this clone: A read error may account for a junction end that differs from germline. The same CDR3 is also encoded by other DNA sequences in this sample. This CDR3 reads CASSGQHNSPLHF. Here the CDR3 DNA reads TGTGCCAGCAGCGGACAACATAATTCCCCCCTCCACTTT. This chain uses TRBV7-3 with TRBJ1-6, with D perhaps matching TRBD1 (5 bases). Germline CDR1 is SGHTA and CDR2 is FQGTGA. CDR3 length: 13 residues.

The rearrangement links TRBV28 to TRBJ1-1; the D gene is possibly TRBD1 (5 bases). Trimming took 6 bases from V and 0 from J, leaving 11 bases between them. Germline V gene lookup returns CDR1 MDHEN and CDR2 SYDVKM. The CDR3 totals 14 residues. The CDR3 DNA sequence: TGTGCCAGCAGGCAGGGTGAGATGAACACTGAAGCTTTCTTT. The encoded protein is CASRQGEMNTEAFF.